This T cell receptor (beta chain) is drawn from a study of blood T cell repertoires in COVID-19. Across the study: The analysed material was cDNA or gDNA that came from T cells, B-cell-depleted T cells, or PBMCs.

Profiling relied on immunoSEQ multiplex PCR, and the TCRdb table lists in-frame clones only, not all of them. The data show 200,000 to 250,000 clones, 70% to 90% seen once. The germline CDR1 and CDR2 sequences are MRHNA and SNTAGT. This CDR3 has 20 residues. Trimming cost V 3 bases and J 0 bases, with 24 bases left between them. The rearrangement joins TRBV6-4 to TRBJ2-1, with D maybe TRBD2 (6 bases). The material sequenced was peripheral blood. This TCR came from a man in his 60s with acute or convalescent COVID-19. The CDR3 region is CASSDNRAGYNGGSYNEQFF. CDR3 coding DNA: TGTGCCAGCAGTGATAATAGGGCAGGGTACAACGGGGGCTCCTACAATGAGCAGTTCTTC.